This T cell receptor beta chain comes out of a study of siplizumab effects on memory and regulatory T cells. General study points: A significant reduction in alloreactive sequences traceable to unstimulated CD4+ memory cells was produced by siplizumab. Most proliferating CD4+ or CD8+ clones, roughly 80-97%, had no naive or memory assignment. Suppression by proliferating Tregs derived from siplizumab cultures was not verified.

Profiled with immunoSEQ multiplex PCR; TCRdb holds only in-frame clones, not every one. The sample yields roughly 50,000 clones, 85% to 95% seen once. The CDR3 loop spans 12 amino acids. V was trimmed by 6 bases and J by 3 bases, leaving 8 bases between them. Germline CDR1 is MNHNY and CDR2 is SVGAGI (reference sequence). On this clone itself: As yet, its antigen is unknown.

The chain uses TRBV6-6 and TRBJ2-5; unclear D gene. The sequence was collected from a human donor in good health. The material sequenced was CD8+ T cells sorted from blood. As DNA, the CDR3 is TGTGCCAGCAGAGGCGATAAAGAGACCCAGTACTTC. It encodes CASRGDKETQYF.